The subject of this entry is one T cell receptor (beta chain). The CDR3 consists of 15 residues. Germline V gene sequence: CDR1 LNHNV, CDR2 YYDKDF (reference sequence). V lost 0 bases, J lost 0 bases, and 5 bases lay in between. These data originate in a study of blood T cell repertoires in COVID-19. Assay: immunoSEQ multiplex PCR; the TCRdb copy retains only in-frame clones and omits some. Of 150,000 or so clones listed, about 85% are singletons. Sequenced: peripheral blood. This TCR derives from a woman in her forties with active or convalescent COVID-19. The chain couples TRBV15 to TRBJ1-4; no reliable D call. In DNA form, the CDR3 reads TGTGCCACCAGCAGAGAGGCTGCAACTAATGAAAAACTGTTTTTT. Translating gives CATSREAATNEKLFF.